The 20 T cell receptor beta chains below were found in one sample sequenced in a study of T cell responses to AZD1222 COVID-19 vaccine. The repertoire was sequenced with immunoSEQ multiplex PCR; TCRdb's copy has only in-frame clones and lacks some. The data contain about 100,000 clones, around nine tenths of them seen just once; the ten biggest clones take up roughly 2.7%. Sequences were derived from peripheral blood, sampled on day 0 of AZD1222 vaccination. The receptors come from an adult in good health.

The CDR3 DNA reads as TGCACCAGCAGCCCCGGTCCCAGCGGGAGGGGGGAGACCCAGTACTTC. Translated, it gives CTSSPGPSGRGETQYF. The chain is built from TRBV1 and TRBJ2-5; the D segment call TRBD2 is taken from the table without a DNA check. TRBV1 is listed as a pseudogene. CDR3 length: 16 amino acids.

The J gene is TRBJ1-3, the V gene TRBV7-8; perhaps TRBD1 as D (5 bases). Germline CDR1 and CDR2: SGHVS and FQNEAQ. This CDR3 region has 17 residues. With 5 bases removed from V and 1 base from J, the gap between germline ends came to 18 bases. The CDR3 nucleotides are TGTGCCAGCAGCCCGTCCGGGAGAGGGACTTCTGGAAACACCATATATTTT. It codes for CASSPSGRGTSGNTIYF.

The CDR3 DNA reads TGTGCCAGCACCGGGACATTGTTTGGGGAGCAGTACTTC. Residues: CASTGTLFGEQYF. The chain couples TRBV6-5 to TRBJ2-7; D might be TRBD1 (6 bases). CDR3 length: 13 amino acids. Germline V CDR1 and CDR2: MNHEY, SVGAGI. Trimming took 7 bases from V and 7 from J, leaving 17 bases between them.

This chain connects TRBV7-3 to TRBJ2-5, with D perhaps matching TRBD1 or TRBD2 (5 bases each). V lost 1 base and J lost 4, with 7 bases in between. The V gene's germline CDR1 is SGHTA and CDR2 FQGTGA. The CDR3 has 13 residues. The CDR3 nucleotides read TGTGCCAGCAGCTTAAGGGACGGAGAGACCCAGTACTTC. Translated, it gives CASSLRDGETQYF. Full variable domain (outside the CDR3, taken from reference TRBV7-3 and TRBJ2-5): GAGVSQTPSNKVTEKGKYVELRCDPISGHTALYWYRQSLGQGPEFLIYFQGTGAADDSGLPNDRFFAVRPEGSVSTLKIQRTERGDSAVYLCASSLRDGETQYFGPGTRLLVL.

The chain links TRBV5-1 to TRBJ1-2; D unresolved. The CDR3 length is 11 residues. Trimming took 7 bases from V and 3 from J, leaving 7 bases between them. Germline V gene sequence: CDR1 SGHRS, CDR2 YFSETQ. The CDR3 coding sequence is TGCGCCAGCGGGTTGGACTATGGCTACACCTTC. It translates to CASGLDYGYTF.

This chain links TRBV11-3 with TRBJ2-2; TRBD2 aligns across 8 bases. Trimming at V came to 0 bases and at J to 1 base, leaving 4 bases not matched to a gene. The CDR3 consists of 17 residues. Germline loops: CDR1 SGHNT, CDR2 YENEEA. The CDR3 DNA reads TGTGCCAGCAGCTTAGATCCCGGGAGGGGGAACACCGGGGAGCTGTTTTTT. This gives the protein CASSLDPGRGNTGELFF.

This clone has more than one count but fewer than ten. This chain links TRBV24-1 with TRBJ2-2; 8 bases fit TRBD1. The CDR3 sequence is 12 residues long. Per germline, CDR1 KGHDR and CDR2 SFDVKD. V was pared by 8 bases and J by 7 bases, with 2 bases of the junction left unmatched. As DNA, the CDR3 is TGTGCCACCAAGACAGGGGACGGGGAGCTGTTTTTT. Its translation is CATKTGDGELFF.

The V and J genes are TRBV28 and TRBJ2-3, with D possibly being TRBD2 (5 bases). CDR3 size: 15 residues. V lost 3 bases and J lost 5, with 15 bases in between. The V gene's germline CDR1 is MDHEN and CDR2 SYDVKM. In DNA form, the CDR3 reads TGTGCCAGCAGTTTTCCTGAGCTTGAGGGAGATACGCAGTATTTT. It is translated as CASSFPELEGDTQYF.

The CDR3 DNA follows: TGTGCCAGCAGCTCCTTGTCGACAGGCAACTATGGCTACACCTTC. It specifies CASSSLSTGNYGYTF. The rearrangement links TRBV27 to TRBJ1-2; TRBD1 might be the D (6 bases). Germline V lookup: CDR1 MNHEY, CDR2 SMNVEV (reference sequence). V was cut by 6 bases and J by 2 bases, with 16 bases left in between. This CDR3 contains 15 residues.

CDR3 bases: TGTGCCAGCAGCTGGGGAGTGAATGGAGATACGCAGTATTTT. Translating it yields CASSWGVNGDTQYF. The V gene is TRBV14, the J gene TRBJ2-3; D might be TRBD2 (5 bases). The CDR3 has 14 residues. Trimming took 5 bases from V and 5 from J, leaving 14 bases between them. Germline assignment: CDR1 SGHDN and CDR2 FVKESK.

The J gene is TRBJ2-7, the V gene TRBV2; D tentatively fits TRBD1 or TRBD2 (6 bases each). The CDR3 is 14 residues long. Per germline, CDR1 SNHLY and CDR2 FYNNEI. V lost 4 bases to trimming and J lost 0 bases, with 10 bases between them. CDR3: CASSGGAGSYEQYF. The DNA of the CDR3 is TGTGCCAGCAGTGGGGGGGCTGGCTCCTACGAGCAGTACTTC.

This chain connects TRBV6-5 to TRBJ1-1; D ambiguous. Trimming removed 7 bases from V and 3 bases from J, with 15 bases in between. Germline V CDR1 and CDR2: MNHEY, SVGAGI. The CDR3 has 14 residues. CDR3 sequence: CASMVEAVYTEAFF. CDR3 DNA sequence: TGTGCCAGCATGGTCGAGGCGGTGTACACTGAAGCTTTCTTT.

This chain connects TRBV5-1 to TRBJ1-2; TRBD1 is a possible D gene (5 bases). The CDR3 is made up of 13 amino acids. Germline CDR1 and CDR2: SGHRS and YFSETQ. V was clipped by 5 bases and J by 5 bases, with 13 bases between them. The CDR3 nucleotides read TGCGCCAGCAGAACCTCCGGGACTTATGGCTACACCTTC. Its protein product is CASRTSGTYGYTF.

The chain links TRBV19 to TRBJ2-1, with TRBD1 as a possible D gene (6 bases). V gave up 6 bases and J gave up 4 bases, with 13 bases separating them. Germline CDR1 is LNHDA and CDR2 is SQIVND (reference sequence). CDR3 length: 14 amino acids. CDR3 nucleotide sequence: TGTGCCAGTAGCGCCGGGACAACATACAATGAGCAGTTCTTC. It codes for CASSAGTTYNEQFF.

This clone was observed once. The chain uses TRBV27 and TRBJ1-1; 7 nucleotides line up with TRBD1. V dropped 5 bases and J dropped 4; count of bases not matched to a gene: 7. This CDR3 region has 14 residues. Germline loops: CDR1 MNHEY, CDR2 SMNVEV (reference sequence). The CDR3 bases are TGTGCCAGCAGTGTGACAGGGTTTTCCACTGAAGCTTTCTTT. It codes for CASSVTGFSTEAFF.

This chain uses TRBV28 with TRBJ2-1, with 8 bases aligning to TRBD2. The CDR3 consists of 15 residues. The germline gives CDR1 MDHEN, CDR2 SYDVKM. The junction had 5 bases not matched to a gene; V was cut back by 3 bases and J by 4 bases. In DNA form, the CDR3 reads TGTGCCAGCAGTTTCGGGACTAGTATATACAATGAGCAGTTCTTC. It encodes CASSFGTSIYNEQFF.

The rearrangement links TRBV19 to TRBJ1-3; no firm D call. V lost 7 bases and J 0 bases, leaving 10 bases between the germline ends. This CDR3 has 14 residues. Germline values: CDR1 LNHDA, CDR2 SQIVND (reference sequence). Here the CDR3 DNA reads TGTGCCAGTACCCCGGCCTCCTCTGGAAACACCATATATTTT. Translation: CASTPASSGNTIYF. The variable domain in full, with the rest retrieved from reference TRBV19 and TRBJ1-3, is DGGITQSPKYLFRKEGQNVTLSCEQNLNHDAMYWYRQDPGQGLRLIYYSQIVNDFQKGDIAEGYSVSREKKESFPLTVTSAQKNPTAFYLCASTPASSGNTIYFGEGSWLTVV.

The V and J genes are TRBV30 and TRBJ2-1, with 7 nucleotides matching TRBD2. Germline CDR1 reads GTSNPN; CDR2 reads SVGIG (reference sequence). The CDR3 is 15 amino acids. The V and J ends lost 3 bases and 0 bases, in that order; junction bases with no gene match: 5. The CDR3 sequence is CAWRTGGTSYNEQFF. CDR3 in DNA: TGTGCCTGGAGAACGGGAGGAACCTCCTACAATGAGCAGTTCTTC.

The V and J genes are TRBV28 and TRBJ1-6; 8 bases fit TRBD1. The germline V gene has CDR1 MDHEN and CDR2 SYDVKM. Germline trimming cut 7 bases from V and 6 bases from J; bases unmatched to any gene: 8. The CDR3 is 15 amino acids. DNA for the CDR3: TGTGCCAGCACCACGCAGGGGGCGAGTAATTCACCCCTCCACTTT. This sequence encodes CASTTQGASNSPLHF.

This clone was seen just once. The V call is TRBV11-1, the J call TRBJ2-7; no reliable D call. Trimming took 1 base from V and 2 from J, leaving 6 bases between them. In germline, CDR1 is SGHAT, CDR2 FQDESV (reference sequence). There are 13 residues in the CDR3. CDR3 residues: CASSLDRPYEQYF. The DNA for the CDR3 is TGTGCCAGCAGCTTAGATCGTCCCTACGAGCAGTACTTC.